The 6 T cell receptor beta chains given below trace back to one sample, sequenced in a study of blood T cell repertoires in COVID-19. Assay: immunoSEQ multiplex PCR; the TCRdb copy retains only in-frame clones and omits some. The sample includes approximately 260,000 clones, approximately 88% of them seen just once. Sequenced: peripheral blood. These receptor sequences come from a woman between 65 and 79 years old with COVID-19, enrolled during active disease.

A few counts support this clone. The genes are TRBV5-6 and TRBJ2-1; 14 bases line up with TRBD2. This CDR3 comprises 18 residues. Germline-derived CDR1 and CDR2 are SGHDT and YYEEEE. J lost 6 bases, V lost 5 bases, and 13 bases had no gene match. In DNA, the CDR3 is TGTGCCAGCAGTTCGGCGACTAGCGGGAGGGCCAAGAGCAATGAGCAGTTCTTC. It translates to CASSSATSGRAKSNEQFF.

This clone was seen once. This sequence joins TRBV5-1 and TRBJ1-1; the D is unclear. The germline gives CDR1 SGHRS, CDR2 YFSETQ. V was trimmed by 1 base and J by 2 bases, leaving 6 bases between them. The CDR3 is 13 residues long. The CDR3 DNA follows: TGCGCCAGCAGCTTGAACATTAACACTGAAGCTTTCTTT. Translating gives CASSLNINTEAFF.

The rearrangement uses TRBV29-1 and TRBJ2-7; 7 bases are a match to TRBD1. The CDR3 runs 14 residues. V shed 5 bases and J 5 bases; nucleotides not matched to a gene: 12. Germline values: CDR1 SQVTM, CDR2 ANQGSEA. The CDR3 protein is CSVIRDRLLHEQYF. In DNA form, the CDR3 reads TGCAGCGTTATACGGGACAGACTTCTACACGAGCAGTACTTC.

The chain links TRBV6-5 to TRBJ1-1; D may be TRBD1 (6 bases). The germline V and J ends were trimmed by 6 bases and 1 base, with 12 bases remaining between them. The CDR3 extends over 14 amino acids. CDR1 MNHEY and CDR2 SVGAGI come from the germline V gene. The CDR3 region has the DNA TGTGCCAGCAGGCGGGGGGGCGCGAACACTGAAGCTTTCTTT. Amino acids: CASRRGGANTEAFF.

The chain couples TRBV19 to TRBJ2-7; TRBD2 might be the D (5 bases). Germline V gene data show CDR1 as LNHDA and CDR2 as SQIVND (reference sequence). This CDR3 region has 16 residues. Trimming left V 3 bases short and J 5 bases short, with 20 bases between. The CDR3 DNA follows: TGTGCCAGTAGTATCACCTTGGCGCGAGGGAGCGACGAGCAGTACTTC. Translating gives CASSITLARGSDEQYF.

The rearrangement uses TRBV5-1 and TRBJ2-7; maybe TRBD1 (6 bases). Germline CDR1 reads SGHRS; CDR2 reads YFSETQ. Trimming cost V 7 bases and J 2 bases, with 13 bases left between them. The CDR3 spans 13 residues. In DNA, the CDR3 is TGCGCCAGCTCCACGGCAGGGGCCTACGAGCAGTACTTC. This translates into CASSTAGAYEQYF.